This TCR beta chain was found in a study of cytomegalovirus exposure and HLA in healthy donors. Note on this clone: The antigen is not known.

General study points: Follow-up analysis found HLA locus-dependent TCR association rates, highest for DRB1 and lowest for HLA-C.

Researchers ran the PCR with 60 Vbeta and 13 Jbeta primers. TCRdb's table, derived via immunoSEQ multiplex PCR, lists solely in-frame clones and lacks some. The top ten hold 1.5% to 2% of the sample, which has some 150,000 clones, around 75% seen once. Germline CDR1 is SGHRS and CDR2 is YFSETQ. CDR3 size: 17 residues. Unmatched junction bases numbered 13, after V lost 3 bases and J lost 6 bases. The genes are TRBV5-1 and TRBJ2-7, with TRBD2 matching 12 bases. The sequenced sample consisted of PBMCs. The TCR was taken from a woman aged 25-40 years in good health and CMV-seronegative. In DNA form, the CDR3 reads TGCGCCAGCAGCTCGACTAGCGGGAGTTCTACGGCGGGCGAGCAGTACTTC. Translating gives CASSSTSGSSTAGEQYF.